This T cell receptor (beta chain) was observed in a study of Ad26.COV2.S vaccination and SARS-CoV-2 variants. Study-wide background: A participant enrolled in the COV1001 Ad26.COV2.S trial arm provided the sample. Ad26.COV2.S was injected intramuscularly once or twice, 56 days apart. Study conclusions and caveats: Total responses of T cells may have been underestimated by the analyses of TCR breadth and depth.

The V and J ends lost 4 bases and 6 bases, in that order; junction bases with no gene match: 1. The CDR3 runs 12 residues. Germline V gives CDR1 SEHNR, CDR2 FQNEAQ (reference sequence). Noted treatment: around 19 received Ad26.COV2.S at low or high dose, single or two shots; several received placebo; per-sample allocation not given. Following the first vaccine or placebo injection, samples were taken on day 63. This vaccine is an Ad26 vector that expresses the Wuhan-strain SARS-CoV-2 spike. Comment on this clone: Its antigen is unknown.

Assay: immunoSEQ multiplex PCR; the TCRdb copy retains only in-frame clones and omits some. The sample lists roughly 270,000 clones; more than 75% were seen once. The input for sequencing was peripheral blood, taken in a trial of Ad26.COV2.S vaccine versus placebo. The genes are TRBV7-9 and TRBJ2-7; 9 bases line up with TRBD1. This clonotype was sampled from a person aged 18-60 years who received the Ad26.COV2.S COVID-19 vaccine or a placebo. The CDR3 DNA sequence: TGTGCCAGCAGCTGGACAGGGGTCGAGCAGTACTTC. This codes for CASSWTGVEQYF.